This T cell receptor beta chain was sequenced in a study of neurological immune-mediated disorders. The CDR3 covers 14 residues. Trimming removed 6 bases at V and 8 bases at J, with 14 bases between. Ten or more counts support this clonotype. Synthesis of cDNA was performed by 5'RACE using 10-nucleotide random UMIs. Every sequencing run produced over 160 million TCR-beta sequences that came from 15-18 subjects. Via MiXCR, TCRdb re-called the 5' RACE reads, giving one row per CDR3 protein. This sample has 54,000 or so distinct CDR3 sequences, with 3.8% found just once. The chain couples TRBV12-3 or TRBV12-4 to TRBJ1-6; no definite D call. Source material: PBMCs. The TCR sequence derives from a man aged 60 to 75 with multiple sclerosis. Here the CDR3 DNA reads TGTGCCAGCAGAGCGGGGTTCCGGCATTCACCCCTCCACTTT. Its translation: CASRAGFRHSPLHF.